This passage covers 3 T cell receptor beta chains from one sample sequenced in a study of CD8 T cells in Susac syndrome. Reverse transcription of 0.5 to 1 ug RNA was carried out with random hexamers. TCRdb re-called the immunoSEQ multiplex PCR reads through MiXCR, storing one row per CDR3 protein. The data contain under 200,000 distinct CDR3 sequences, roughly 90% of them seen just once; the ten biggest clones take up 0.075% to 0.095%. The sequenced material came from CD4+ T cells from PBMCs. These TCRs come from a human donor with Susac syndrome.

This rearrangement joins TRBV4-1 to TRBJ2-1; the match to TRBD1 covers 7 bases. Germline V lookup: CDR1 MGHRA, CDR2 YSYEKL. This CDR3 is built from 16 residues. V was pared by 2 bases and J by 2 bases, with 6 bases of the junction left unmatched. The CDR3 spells CASSQPGQKPYNEQFF. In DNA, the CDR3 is TGCGCCAGCAGCCAACCGGGACAGAAACCCTACAATGAGCAGTTCTTC.

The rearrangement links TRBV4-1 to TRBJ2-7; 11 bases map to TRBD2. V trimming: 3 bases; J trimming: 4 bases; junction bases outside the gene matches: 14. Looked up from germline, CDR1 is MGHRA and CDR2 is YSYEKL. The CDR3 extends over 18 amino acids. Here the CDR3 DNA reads TGCGCCAGCAGCCAGAGGGGGGAGACTAGCGGGAAGGCGTACGAGCAGTACTTC. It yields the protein CASSQRGETSGKAYEQYF.

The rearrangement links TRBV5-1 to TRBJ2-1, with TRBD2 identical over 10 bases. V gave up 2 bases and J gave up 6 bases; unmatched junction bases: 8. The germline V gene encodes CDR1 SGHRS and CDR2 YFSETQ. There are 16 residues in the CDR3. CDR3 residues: CASSFVLAGVGNEQFF. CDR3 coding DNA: TGCGCCAGCAGCTTCGTGCTAGCGGGAGTAGGCAATGAGCAGTTCTTC.